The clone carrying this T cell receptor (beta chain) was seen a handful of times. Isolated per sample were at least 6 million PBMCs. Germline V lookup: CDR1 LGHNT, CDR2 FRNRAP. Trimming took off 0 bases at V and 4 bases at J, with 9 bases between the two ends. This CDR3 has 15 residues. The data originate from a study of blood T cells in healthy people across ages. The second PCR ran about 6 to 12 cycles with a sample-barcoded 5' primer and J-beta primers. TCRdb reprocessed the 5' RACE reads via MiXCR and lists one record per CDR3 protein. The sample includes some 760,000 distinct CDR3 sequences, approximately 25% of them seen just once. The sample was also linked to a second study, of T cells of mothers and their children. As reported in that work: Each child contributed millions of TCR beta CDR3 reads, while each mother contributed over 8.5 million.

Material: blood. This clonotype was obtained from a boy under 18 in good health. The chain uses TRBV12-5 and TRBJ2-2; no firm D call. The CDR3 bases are TGTGCTAGTGGTTTGGTACAAGCAGGCACCGGGGAGCTGTTTTTT. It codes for CASGLVQAGTGELFF.